This T cell receptor beta chain was retrieved from a study of blood T cell repertoires in COVID-19. Study details: The analysed material was cDNA or gDNA that came from T cells, B-cell-depleted T cells, or PBMCs.

Per the authors' pipeline: Using reference gene primer amplification, nucleated cell counts were estimated. Here immunoSEQ multiplex PCR was the method, and the copy in TCRdb shows in-frame clones only, minus some. The V and J calls and clone size come from that table; D and trimming were worked out from the DNA. The sample has over 110,000 clones, approximately 86% seen once. V dropped 5 bases and J dropped 0 bases, with 13 bases sitting between them. This CDR3 has 15 amino acids. The germline V gene encodes CDR1 SEHNR and CDR2 FQNEAQ (reference sequence). The chain has TRBV7-9 and TRBJ1-1, with D possibly TRBD1 on 6 matching bases. This sequence originates from a man between 70 and 80 years old with acute or convalescent COVID-19. The sample taken for sequencing was peripheral blood. In nucleotides, the CDR3 is TGTGCCAGCAGCGAGACGGGACACTTGAACACTGAAGCTTTCTTT. The encoded protein is CASSETGHLNTEAFF.